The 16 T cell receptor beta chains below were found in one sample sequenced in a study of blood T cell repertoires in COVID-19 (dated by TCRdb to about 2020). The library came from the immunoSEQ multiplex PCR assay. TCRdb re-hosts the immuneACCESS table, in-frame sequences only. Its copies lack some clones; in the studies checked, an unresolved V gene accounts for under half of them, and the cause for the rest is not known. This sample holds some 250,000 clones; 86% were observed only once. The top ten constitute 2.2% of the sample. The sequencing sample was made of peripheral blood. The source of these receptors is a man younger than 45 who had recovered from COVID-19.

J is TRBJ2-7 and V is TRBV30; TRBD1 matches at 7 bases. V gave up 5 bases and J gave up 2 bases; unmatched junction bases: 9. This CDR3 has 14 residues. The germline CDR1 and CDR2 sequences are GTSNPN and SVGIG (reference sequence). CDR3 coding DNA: TGTGCCTGGGAAAGGGGACAGACGGCCTACGAGCAGTACTTC. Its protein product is CAWERGQTAYEQYF.

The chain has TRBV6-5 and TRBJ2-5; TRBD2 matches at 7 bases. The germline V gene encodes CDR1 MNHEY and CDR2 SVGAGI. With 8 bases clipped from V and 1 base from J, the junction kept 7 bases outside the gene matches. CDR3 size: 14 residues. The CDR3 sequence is CASRGLDPQETQYF. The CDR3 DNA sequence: TGTGCCAGCCGCGGACTAGACCCCCAAGAGACCCAGTACTTC.

CDR3 amino acids: CASSTTGTGDEQFF. CDR3 DNA sequence: TGTGCCAGCAGCACGACCGGGACAGGGGATGAGCAGTTCTTC. The genes are TRBV9 and TRBJ2-1, with 10 bases matching TRBD1. The junction had 6 bases not matched to a gene; V was cut back by 4 bases and J by 8 bases. Germline CDR1 is SGDLS and CDR2 is YYNGEE. This CDR3 contains 14 residues.

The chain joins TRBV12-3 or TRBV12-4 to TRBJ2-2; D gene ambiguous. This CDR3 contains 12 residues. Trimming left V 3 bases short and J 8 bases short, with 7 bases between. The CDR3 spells CASSFDRGELFF. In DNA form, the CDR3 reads TGTGCCAGCAGTTTCGATCGGGGGGAGCTGTTTTTT.

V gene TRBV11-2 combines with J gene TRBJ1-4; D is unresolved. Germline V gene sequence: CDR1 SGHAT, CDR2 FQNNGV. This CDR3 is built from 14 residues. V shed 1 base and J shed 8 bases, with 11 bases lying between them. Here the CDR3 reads CASSLGQVREKLFF. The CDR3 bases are TGTGCCAGCAGCTTAGGGCAGGTTCGGGAAAAACTGTTTTTT.

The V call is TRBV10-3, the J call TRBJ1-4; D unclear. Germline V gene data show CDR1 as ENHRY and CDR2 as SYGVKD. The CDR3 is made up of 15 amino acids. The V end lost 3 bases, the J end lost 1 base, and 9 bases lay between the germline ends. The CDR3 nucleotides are TGTGCCATCAGTGATATCGGTGGAACTAATGAAAAACTGTTTTTT. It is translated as CAISDIGGTNEKLFF.

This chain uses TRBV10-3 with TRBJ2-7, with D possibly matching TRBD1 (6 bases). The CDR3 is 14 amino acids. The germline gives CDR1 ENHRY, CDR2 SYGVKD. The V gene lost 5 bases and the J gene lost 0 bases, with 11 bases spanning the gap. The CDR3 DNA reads TGTGCCATCAGTCCGAGGGGGAGCTCCTACGAGCAGTACTTC. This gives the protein CAISPRGSSYEQYF.

CDR3 in DNA: TGCGCCAGCAGCTTGGGGGCCACTACAGGGTTGGAGCCCCAGCATTTT. Protein sequence: CASSLGATTGLEPQHF. The V and J genes are TRBV5-1 and TRBJ1-5; D possibly corresponds to TRBD1 (6 bases). The germline CDR1 and CDR2 sequences are SGHRS and YFSETQ. The CDR3 has 16 residues. Trimming shortened V by 0 bases and J by 8 bases, and 18 bases separated the two germline ends.

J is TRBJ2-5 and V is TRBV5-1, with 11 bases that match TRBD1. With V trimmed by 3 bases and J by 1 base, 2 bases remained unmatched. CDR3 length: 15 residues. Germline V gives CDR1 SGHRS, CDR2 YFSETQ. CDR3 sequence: CASSSGTGGQETQYF. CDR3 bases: TGCGCCAGCAGCTCGGGGACAGGGGGCCAAGAGACCCAGTACTTC.

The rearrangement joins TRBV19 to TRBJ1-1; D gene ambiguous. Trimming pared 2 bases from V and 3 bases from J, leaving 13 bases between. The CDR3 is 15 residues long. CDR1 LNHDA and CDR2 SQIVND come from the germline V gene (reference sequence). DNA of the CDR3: TGTGCCAGTAGTATAATAGGAGAATGGGACACTGAAGCTTTCTTT. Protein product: CASSIIGEWDTEAFF.

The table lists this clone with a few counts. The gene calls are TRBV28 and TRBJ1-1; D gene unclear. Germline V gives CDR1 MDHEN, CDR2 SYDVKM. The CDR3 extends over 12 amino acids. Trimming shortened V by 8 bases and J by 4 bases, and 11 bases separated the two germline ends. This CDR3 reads CASRTGFTEAFF. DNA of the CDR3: TGTGCCAGCCGAACCGGGTTCACTGAAGCTTTCTTT.

Written as DNA, the CDR3 is TGTGCCAGCAGCCCAGGGACTAGCGGGGGCACAGGGACCCAGTACTTC. Its translation is CASSPGTSGGTGTQYF. The chain uses TRBV7-9 and TRBJ2-5, with 14 bases aligning to TRBD2. With V trimmed by 5 bases and J by 7 bases, 9 bases remained unmatched. This CDR3 is 16 amino acids long. CDR1 is SEHNR and CDR2 is FQNEAQ in the germline V gene (reference sequence).

The CDR3 loop is CASSLVQGLGEKLFF. CDR3 coding DNA: TGTGCCAGCAGCTTAGTACAGGGATTGGGAGAAAAACTGTTTTTT. J is TRBJ1-4 and V is TRBV7-9; a weak D match, TRBD1 (6 bases). V was clipped by 1 base and J by 8 bases, with 14 bases between them. Germline V CDR1 and CDR2: SEHNR, FQNEAQ (reference sequence). The CDR3 is made up of 15 amino acids. The full variable domain, rest sourced from reference TRBV7-9 and TRBJ1-4, is DTGVSQNPRHKITKRGQNVTFRCDPISEHNRLYWYRQTLGQGPEFLTYFQNEAQLEKSRLLSDRFSAERPKGSFSTLEIQRTEQGDSAMYLCASSLVQGLGEKLFFGSGTQLSVL.

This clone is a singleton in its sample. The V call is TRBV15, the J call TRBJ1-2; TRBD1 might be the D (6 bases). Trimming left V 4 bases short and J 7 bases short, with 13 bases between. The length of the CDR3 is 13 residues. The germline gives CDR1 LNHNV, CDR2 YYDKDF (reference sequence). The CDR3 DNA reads TGTGCCACCAGCACTAGGGGGTGGGGTGGCTACACCTTC. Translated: CATSTRGWGGYTF.

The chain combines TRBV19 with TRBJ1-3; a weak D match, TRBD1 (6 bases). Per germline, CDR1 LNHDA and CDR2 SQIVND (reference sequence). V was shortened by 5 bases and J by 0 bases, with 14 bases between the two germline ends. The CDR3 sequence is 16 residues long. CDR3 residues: CASSLTGGYSGNTIYF. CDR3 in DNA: TGTGCCAGTAGTCTGACAGGCGGCTACTCTGGAAACACCATATATTTT.

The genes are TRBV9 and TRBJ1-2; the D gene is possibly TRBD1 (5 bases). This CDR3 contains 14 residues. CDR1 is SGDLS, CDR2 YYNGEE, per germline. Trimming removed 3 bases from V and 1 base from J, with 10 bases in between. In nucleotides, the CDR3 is TGTGCCAGCAGCGCCTATCAGGGTAACTATGGCTACACCTTC. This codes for CASSAYQGNYGYTF.